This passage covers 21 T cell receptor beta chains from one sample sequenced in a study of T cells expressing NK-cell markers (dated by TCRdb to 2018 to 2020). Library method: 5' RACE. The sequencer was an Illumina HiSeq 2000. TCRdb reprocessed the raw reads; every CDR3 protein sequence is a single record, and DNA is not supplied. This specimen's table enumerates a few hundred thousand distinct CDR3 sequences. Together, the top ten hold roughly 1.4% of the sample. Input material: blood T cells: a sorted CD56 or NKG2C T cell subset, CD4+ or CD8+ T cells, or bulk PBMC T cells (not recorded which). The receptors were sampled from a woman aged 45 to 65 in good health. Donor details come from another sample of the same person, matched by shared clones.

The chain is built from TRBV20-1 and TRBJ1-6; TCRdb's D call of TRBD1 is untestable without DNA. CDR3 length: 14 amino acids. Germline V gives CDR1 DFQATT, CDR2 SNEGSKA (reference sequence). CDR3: CSATTGYGNSPLHF.

CDR3 sequence reads: CSARESTEAFF. The chain employs TRBV20-1 and TRBJ1-1. Germline loops: CDR1 DFQATT, CDR2 SNEGSKA (reference sequence). The CDR3 is made up of 11 amino acids.

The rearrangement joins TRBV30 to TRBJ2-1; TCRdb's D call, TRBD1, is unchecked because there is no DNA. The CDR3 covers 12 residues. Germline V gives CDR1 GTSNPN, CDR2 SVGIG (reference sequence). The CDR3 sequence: CATDRVYNEQFF.

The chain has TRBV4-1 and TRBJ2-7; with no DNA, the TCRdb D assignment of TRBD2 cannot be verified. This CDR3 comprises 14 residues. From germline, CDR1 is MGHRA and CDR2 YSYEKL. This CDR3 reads CASTRTILTYEQYF.

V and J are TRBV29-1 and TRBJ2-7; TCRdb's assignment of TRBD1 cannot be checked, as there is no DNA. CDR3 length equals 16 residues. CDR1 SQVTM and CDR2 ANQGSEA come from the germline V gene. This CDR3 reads CSVEATDPRSKYEQYF.

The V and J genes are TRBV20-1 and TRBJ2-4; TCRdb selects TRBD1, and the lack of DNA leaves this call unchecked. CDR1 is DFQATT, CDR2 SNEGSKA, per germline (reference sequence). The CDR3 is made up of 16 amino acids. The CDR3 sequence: CSAFPLGSLAKNIQYF.

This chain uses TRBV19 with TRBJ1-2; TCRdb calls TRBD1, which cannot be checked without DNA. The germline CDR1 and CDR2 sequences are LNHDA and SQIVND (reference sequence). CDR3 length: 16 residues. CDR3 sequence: CASSPDLRGRGYGYTF.

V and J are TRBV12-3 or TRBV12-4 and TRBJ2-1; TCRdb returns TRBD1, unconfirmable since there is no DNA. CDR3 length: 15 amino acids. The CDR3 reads CASSLDFSGELRQFF.

CDR3 region: CSPHHSSKETQYF. The chain employs TRBV20-1 and TRBJ2-5; TCRdb picks TRBD2, but there is no DNA to check that call. CDR1 DFQATT and CDR2 SNEGSKA come from the germline V gene (reference sequence). The CDR3 consists of 13 residues.

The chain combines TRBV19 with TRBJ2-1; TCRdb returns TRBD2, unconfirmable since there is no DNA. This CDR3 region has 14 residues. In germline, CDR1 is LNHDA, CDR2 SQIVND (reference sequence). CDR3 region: CASSINAGLAEQFF.

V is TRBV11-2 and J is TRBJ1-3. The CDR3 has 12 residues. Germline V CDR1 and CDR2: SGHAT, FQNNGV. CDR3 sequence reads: CASSLEGKTIYF.

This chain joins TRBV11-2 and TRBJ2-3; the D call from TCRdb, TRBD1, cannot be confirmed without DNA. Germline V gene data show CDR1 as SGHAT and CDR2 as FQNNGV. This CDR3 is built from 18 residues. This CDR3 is CASSTGSLEDLWTDTQYF.

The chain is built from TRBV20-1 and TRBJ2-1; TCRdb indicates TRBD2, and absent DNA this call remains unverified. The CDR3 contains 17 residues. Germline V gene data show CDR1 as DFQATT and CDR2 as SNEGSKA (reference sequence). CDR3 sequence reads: CSARDLKGLAGRNEQFF.

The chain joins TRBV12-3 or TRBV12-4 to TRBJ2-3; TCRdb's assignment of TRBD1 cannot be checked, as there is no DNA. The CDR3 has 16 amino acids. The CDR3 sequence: CASSFRRTGEEDTQYF.

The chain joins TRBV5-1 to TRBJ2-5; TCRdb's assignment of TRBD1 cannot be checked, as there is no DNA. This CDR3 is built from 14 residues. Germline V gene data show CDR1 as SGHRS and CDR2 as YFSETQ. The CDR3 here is CASSLGGTKETQYF.

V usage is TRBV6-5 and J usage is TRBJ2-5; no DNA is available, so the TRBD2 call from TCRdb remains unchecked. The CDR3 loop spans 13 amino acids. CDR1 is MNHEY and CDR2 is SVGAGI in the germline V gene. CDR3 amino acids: CASGRALGETQYF.

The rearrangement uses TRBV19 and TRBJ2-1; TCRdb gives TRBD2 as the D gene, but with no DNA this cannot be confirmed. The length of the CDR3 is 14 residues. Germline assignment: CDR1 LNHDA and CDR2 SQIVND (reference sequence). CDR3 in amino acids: CASSPPRGPNEQFF. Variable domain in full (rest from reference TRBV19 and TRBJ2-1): DGGITQSPKYLFRKEGQNVTLSCEQNLNHDAMYWYRQDPGQGLRLIYYSQIVNDFQKGDIAEGYSVSREKKESFPLTVTSAQKNPTAFYLCASSPPRGPNEQFFGPGTRLTVL.

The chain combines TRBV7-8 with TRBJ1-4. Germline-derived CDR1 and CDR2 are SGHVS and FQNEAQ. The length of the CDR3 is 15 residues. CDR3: CASSLDGYLGEKLFF.

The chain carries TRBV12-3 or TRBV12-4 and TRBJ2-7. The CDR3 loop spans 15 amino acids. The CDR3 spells CASSLEPVSSYEQYF.

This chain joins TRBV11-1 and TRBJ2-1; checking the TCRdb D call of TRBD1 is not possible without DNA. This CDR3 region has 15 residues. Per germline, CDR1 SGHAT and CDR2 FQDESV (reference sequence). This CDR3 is CASSLEAGRGNEQFF. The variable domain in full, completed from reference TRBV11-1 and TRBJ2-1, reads EAEVAQSPRYKITEKSQAVAFWCDPISGHATLYWYRQILGQGPELLVQFQDESVVDDSQLPKDRFSAERLKGVDSTLKIQPAELGDSAMYLCASSLEAGRGNEQFFGPGTRLTVL.

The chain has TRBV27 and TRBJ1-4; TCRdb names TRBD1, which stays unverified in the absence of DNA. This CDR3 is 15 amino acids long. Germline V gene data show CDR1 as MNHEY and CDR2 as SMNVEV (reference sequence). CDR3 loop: CASSKTGGAGEKLFF. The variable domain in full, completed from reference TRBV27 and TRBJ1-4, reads EAQVTQNPRYLITVTGKKLTVTCSQNMNHEYMSWYRQDPGLGLRQIYYSMNVEVTDKGDVPEGYKVSRKEKRNFPLILESPSPNQTSLYFCASSKTGGAGEKLFFGSGTQLSVL.